Below are 2 T cell receptor beta chains sequenced from a single sample in a study of tumor-infiltrating lymphocytes in localized non-small cell lung cancer. Profiling relied on immunoSEQ multiplex PCR, and the TCRdb table lists in-frame clones only, not all of them. Of roughly 15,000 clones listed, about 77% are singletons. The specimen was lung tumor tissue. Every receptor here comes from a human donor with non-small cell lung cancer.

Worth noting for this clone: This CDR3 is also generated by other DNA sequences in the sample. The rearrangement links TRBV28 to TRBJ1-3, with TRBD1 identical over 7 bases. The CDR3 runs to 15 residues. V shed 6 bases, J shed 2 bases, and the junction held 7 bases outside the gene matches. The V gene's germline CDR1 is MDHEN and CDR2 SYDVKM. CDR3: CASRSDRVPGNTIYF. The CDR3 DNA sequence: TGTGCCAGCAGATCCGACAGGGTGCCTGGAAACACCATATATTTT.

The rearrangement joins TRBV10-3 to TRBJ2-7; D may be TRBD2 (6 bases). CDR3 size: 16 residues. V shed 2 bases and J shed 0 bases, with 14 bases lying between them. The germline gives CDR1 ENHRY, CDR2 SYGVKD. CDR3: CAISENGEASSYEQYF. CDR3 bases: TGTGCCATCAGTGAGAATGGGGAGGCTAGCTCCTACGAGCAGTACTTC.